These 27 T cell receptor beta chains came from one sample sequenced in a study of cytomegalovirus exposure and HLA in healthy donors. 13 Jbeta primers and 60 Vbeta primers were used for the PCR. The protocol was immunoSEQ multiplex PCR, while the TCRdb copy is restricted to in-frame clones and leaves out a portion. Of roughly 130,000 clones in the sample, about three quarters are singletons; the top ten hold approximately 1%. The sequenced sample consisted of PBMCs. The receptors derive from a human donor in good health.

The chain recombines TRBV5-8 with TRBJ2-5; D is undetermined. The CDR3 extends over 10 amino acids. Germline CDR1 SGHTS, CDR2 YDEGEE. Trimming shortened V by 2 bases and J by 7 bases, and 3 bases separated the two germline ends. The CDR3 DNA reads TGTGCCAGCAGCTTTCGGACCCAGTACTTC. Protein: CASSFRTQYF.

The rearrangement joins TRBV29-1 to TRBJ1-2, with 7 bases that match TRBD1. The CDR3 runs to 13 residues. In germline, CDR1 is SQVTM, CDR2 ANQGSEA. V was pared by 7 bases and J by 8 bases, with 13 bases of the junction left unmatched. The CDR3 coding sequence is TGCAGCGACGGTGGAGGGGGCCCCCAGGGCTACACCTTC. Translation gives CSDGGGGPQGYTF.

This sequence joins TRBV10-3 and TRBJ1-2; D is undetermined. V was cut by 2 bases and J by 7 bases, with 29 bases left in between. This CDR3 spans 19 amino acids. Germline CDR1 reads ENHRY; CDR2 reads SYGVKD. The CDR3 reads CAISETEPATTKRVGGYTF. DNA of the CDR3: TGTGCCATCAGTGAGACGGAGCCAGCGACTACGAAGAGGGTTGGTGGCTACACCTTC.

The rearrangement joins TRBV12-5 to TRBJ1-1, with D tentatively TRBD1 (6 bases). The length of the CDR3 is 14 residues. The germline gives CDR1 LGHNT, CDR2 FRNRAP. The V end was cut by 7 bases, the J end by 0 bases, with 12 bases between. CDR3 region: CASVWDTMNTEAFF. For the CDR3, the DNA is TGTGCTAGTGTCTGGGACACTATGAACACTGAAGCTTTCTTT.

J is TRBJ1-4 and V is TRBV29-1, with a possible D match to TRBD1 (6 bases). Germline V gives CDR1 SQVTM, CDR2 ANQGSEA. CDR3 length: 12 amino acids. Trimming cost V 4 bases and J 6 bases, with 9 bases left between them. The CDR3 here is CSVGGGYEKLFF. The CDR3 coding sequence is TGCAGCGTTGGGGGGGGCTATGAAAAACTGTTTTTT.

V gene TRBV5-4 combines with J gene TRBJ2-2; 7 nucleotides agree with TRBD2. Germline assignment: CDR1 SGHNT and CDR2 YYREEE (reference sequence). The V gene end was trimmed by 10 bases and the J gene end by 2 bases; junction bases not matched to a gene: 8. This CDR3 comprises 14 residues. CDR3 in DNA: TGTGCCGGGGGGGGTTTAGAAAACACCGGGGAGCTGTTTTTT. Translating gives CAGGGLENTGELFF. The full variable domain, completed using reference TRBV5-4 and TRBJ2-2, is ETGVTQSPTHLIKTRGQQVTLRCSSQSGHNTVSWYQQALGQGPQFIFQYYREEENGRGNFPPRFSGLQFPNYSSELNVNALELDDSALYLCAGGGLENTGELFFGEGSRLTVL.

The chain employs TRBV9 and TRBJ1-5, with D perhaps TRBD1 (6 bases). The CDR3 loop spans 15 amino acids. CDR1 is SGDLS and CDR2 is YYNGEE in the germline V gene. The V end lost 0 bases, the J end lost 8 bases, and 15 bases lay between the germline ends. CDR3 loop: CASSVEGGAGEPQHF. DNA for the CDR3: TGTGCCAGCAGCGTAGAGGGGGGGGCAGGGGAGCCCCAGCATTTT.

This clone was counted only a few times. The rearrangement uses TRBV28 and TRBJ2-7, with 7 bases fitting TRBD2. The CDR3 is 14 residues long. The germline V gene encodes CDR1 MDHEN and CDR2 SYDVKM. V was pared by 2 bases and J by 3 bases, with 4 bases of the junction left unmatched. The CDR3 sequence: CASSLAGEIYEQYF. The CDR3 DNA is TGTGCCAGCAGTTTAGCGGGAGAAATCTACGAGCAGTACTTC.

V is TRBV6-5 and J is TRBJ1-1; TRBD1 is a possible D gene (5 bases). Germline values: CDR1 MNHEY, CDR2 SVGAGI. The CDR3 is 14 amino acids. V was cut by 5 bases and J by 0 bases, with 10 bases left in between. CDR3 amino acids: CASSAQGMNTEAFF. DNA of the CDR3: TGTGCCAGCAGTGCCCAGGGTATGAACACTGAAGCTTTCTTT.

The gene calls are TRBV14 and TRBJ1-1; TRBD1 aligns across 7 bases. The CDR3 extends over 17 amino acids. Germline values: CDR1 SGHDN, CDR2 FVKESK. V shed 0 bases and J 4 bases; nucleotides not matched to a gene: 11. The CDR3 DNA is TGTGCCAGCAGCCAAGAATCAGTAGGGGGCTTCCGCACTGAAGCTTTCTTT. Translation gives CASSQESVGGFRTEAFF.

V is TRBV11-1 and J is TRBJ1-1; TRBD1 is a possible D gene (5 bases). Between the trimmed V and J ends, which lost 0 bases and 0 bases, there was a span of 8 bases. The CDR3 is 15 amino acids. Germline CDR1 reads SGHAT; CDR2 reads FQDESV (reference sequence). The CDR3 DNA sequence: TGTGCCAGCAGCTTAGCGGGACTCGTGAACACTGAAGCTTTCTTT. Its protein product is CASSLAGLVNTEAFF.

The chain links TRBV10-2 to TRBJ2-7; D perhaps matches TRBD1 (6 bases). V lost 10 bases and J 5 bases, leaving 15 bases between the germline ends. The CDR3 is 12 residues long. CDR1 is WSHSY, CDR2 SAAADI, per germline. The CDR3 DNA sequence: TGCGCCACCAAACAGGGTTCGGACGAGCAGTACTTC. This sequence encodes CATKQGSDEQYF.

The rearrangement uses TRBV15 and TRBJ2-7; maybe TRBD1 (5 bases). V lost 0 bases, J lost 4 bases, and 13 bases lay in between. CDR3 length: 15 amino acids. The germline CDR1 and CDR2 sequences are LNHNV and YYDKDF (reference sequence). As DNA, the CDR3 is TGTGCCACCAGCAGAGATCCAGGGTCCGGATACGAGCAGTACTTC. Its protein product is CATSRDPGSGYEQYF.

The V gene is TRBV19, the J gene TRBJ2-1; 11 bases line up with TRBD2. With 7 bases clipped from V and 3 bases from J, the junction kept 2 bases outside the gene matches. The germline CDR1 and CDR2 sequences are LNHDA and SQIVND (reference sequence). The CDR3 consists of 14 residues. CDR3 DNA: TGTGCCAGTACGACTAGCGGGGTCTACAATGAGCAGTTCTTC. Translating it yields CASTTSGVYNEQFF.

The V call is TRBV5-4, the J call TRBJ2-7; TRBD1 matches 8 bases. The germline V gene has CDR1 SGHNT and CDR2 YYREEE (reference sequence). The CDR3 has 14 amino acids. Trimming took 4 bases from V and 1 from J; bases not matched to a gene: 4. The CDR3 sequence: CASSQTGGSYEQYF. CDR3 nucleotides: TGTGCCAGCAGCCAAACAGGGGGTTCCTACGAGCAGTACTTC.

The chain has TRBV2 and TRBJ2-1; 7 bases align to TRBD2. Trimming cost V 3 bases and J 10 bases; bases outside gene matches: 3. There are 12 residues in the CDR3. The V gene's germline CDR1 is SNHLY and CDR2 FYNNEI. The CDR3 sequence: CASSDTAGEQFF. CDR3 sequence (DNA): TGTGCCAGCAGTGATACAGCGGGGGAGCAGTTCTTC. Full variable domain (missing parts from reference TRBV2 and TRBJ2-1): EPEVTQTPSHQVTQMGQEVILRCVPISNHLYFYWYRQILGQKVEFLVSFYNNEISEKSEIFDDQFSVERPDGSNFTLKIRSTKLEDSAMYFCASSDTAGEQFFGPGTRLTVL.

Here the CDR3 DNA reads TGTGCCAGCAGTTTAGATCCGGGCAGGGGTCCGTATGGCTACACCTTC. Its translation is CASSLDPGRGPYGYTF. The J gene is TRBJ1-2, the V gene TRBV28, with D possibly TRBD1 on 6 matching bases. The V gene lost 2 bases and the J gene lost 5 bases, with 18 bases spanning the gap. CDR3 length: 16 amino acids. CDR1 is MDHEN, CDR2 SYDVKM, per germline.

In regard to this clone: The junction shows a germline mismatch at one end, possibly a read error. The gene calls are TRBV6-1 and TRBJ2-1; TRBD1 is a possible D gene (6 bases). From germline, CDR1 is MNHNS and CDR2 SASEGT. This CDR3 contains 15 residues. The CDR3: CAISGSGGGYNEQFF. CDR3 nucleotides: TGTGCCATCAGTGGCTCTGGGGGCGGGTACAATGAGCAGTTCTTC.

In this sample, this clone turned up a few times. This rearrangement joins TRBV5-1 to TRBJ2-1; TRBD2 matches at 8 bases. Germline V CDR1 and CDR2: SGHRS, YFSETQ. The CDR3 is 16 amino acids. J was trimmed by 8 bases and V by 0 bases; bases with no gene match: 10. The CDR3 loop reads CASSLEGGGLGDEQFF. Here the CDR3 DNA reads TGCGCCAGCAGCTTGGAAGGCGGGGGGCTTGGGGATGAGCAGTTCTTC. Full variable domain (rest looked up from reference TRBV5-1 and TRBJ2-1): KAGVTQTPRYLIKTRGQQVTLSCSPISGHRSVSWYQQTPGQGLQFLFEYFSETQRNKGNFPGRFSGRQFSNSRSEMNVSTLELGDSALYLCASSLEGGGLGDEQFFGPGTRLTVL.

The genes are TRBV5-5 and TRBJ1-3; TRBD1 matches at 7 bases. Germline CDR1 SGHKS, CDR2 YYEKEE (reference sequence). J lost 8 bases, V lost 2 bases, and 7 bases had no gene match. The CDR3 consists of 14 residues. CDR3 residues: CASSFGQGVYTIYF. The CDR3, as DNA: TGTGCCAGCAGCTTTGGGCAGGGGGTATACACCATATATTTT.

This clone was observed a few times. V gene TRBV4-1 combines with J gene TRBJ1-4, with D possibly matching TRBD1 (5 bases). The germline V and J ends were trimmed by 1 base and 6 bases, with 12 bases remaining between them. The CDR3 contains 15 residues. CDR1 is MGHRA, CDR2 YSYEKL, per germline. CDR3 sequence (DNA): TGCGCCAGCAGCCAAGCAGGGCGCGGAGATGAAAAACTGTTTTTT. Protein: CASSQAGRGDEKLFF.

The rearrangement joins TRBV15 to TRBJ2-7, with D uncertain. Between the trimmed V and J ends, which lost 1 base and 8 bases, there was a span of 9 bases. This CDR3 is 12 amino acids long. Germline V gives CDR1 LNHNV, CDR2 YYDKDF (reference sequence). DNA for the CDR3: TGTGCCACCAGCAGAGCTGGAGAGAAGCAGTACTTC. It translates to CATSRAGEKQYF.

The V gene is TRBV4-1, the J gene TRBJ2-1; 8 nucleotides line up with TRBD2. V gave up 0 bases and J gave up 4 bases; unmatched junction bases: 5. The CDR3 extends over 16 amino acids. CDR1 is MGHRA, CDR2 YSYEKL, per germline. The CDR3 nucleotides read TGCGCCAGCAGCCAAGATATCCGCGGGGGGTACAATGAGCAGTTCTTC. It specifies CASSQDIRGGYNEQFF.

This clone appeared a few times. A junction end diverges from the germline sequence, so it may reflect a read error. The chain couples TRBV6-6 to TRBJ2-1; D remains unclear. This CDR3 has 11 amino acids. From germline, CDR1 is MNHNY and CDR2 SVGAGI (reference sequence). The CDR3 loop reads CASAQNPGRVF. The CDR3 nucleotides read TGTGCCAGCGCGCAAAATCCTGGTCGGGTCTTC.

The chain has TRBV11-2 and TRBJ2-3, with TRBD2 identical over 7 bases. The CDR3 spans 15 residues. Unmatched junction bases numbered 6, after V lost 4 bases and J lost 2 bases. The germline CDR1 and CDR2 sequences are SGHAT and FQNNGV. The CDR3 here is CASSWEGTNTDTQYF. The CDR3 nucleotides read TGTGCCAGCAGCTGGGAGGGGACGAACACAGATACGCAGTATTTT.

The rearrangement joins TRBV7-7 to TRBJ1-4; TRBD1 is a possible D gene (5 bases). Germline CDR1 is SSHAT and CDR2 is FNYEAQ (reference sequence). V was clipped by 5 bases and J by 5 bases, with 15 bases between them. The CDR3 runs 15 residues. CDR3 residues: CASSAGVGLNEKLFF. In DNA form, the CDR3 reads TGTGCCAGCAGCGCGGGGGTTGGTTTAAATGAAAAACTGTTTTTT.

This rearrangement joins TRBV7-6 to TRBJ1-5; no firm D call. The germline V gene encodes CDR1 SGHVS and CDR2 FNYEAQ. The CDR3 consists of 13 residues. Trimming took 5 bases from V and 0 from J, leaving 5 bases between them. CDR3 nucleotide sequence: TGTGCCAGCAGCCGAGATAGCAATCAGCCCCAGCATTTT. It specifies CASSRDSNQPQHF.